This TCR beta chain was retrieved from a study of brain T cells in children with intractable seizures. The sequenced cases were selected for having the highest brain T cell transcript signatures. This table comes from immunoSEQ multiplex PCR, and its TCRdb copy is limited to in-frame clones, with some not included. The sample carries tens of thousands of clones, about 96% recorded once. This CDR3 comprises 13 residues. The germline gives CDR1 LGHDT, CDR2 YNNKEL (reference sequence). V lost 2 bases and J lost 10; bases outside the gene matches: 5. The receptor was derived from a boy younger than two with focal cortical dysplasia and intractable seizures. V gene TRBV3-1 (or the pseudogene TRBV3-2) combines with J gene TRBJ2-1; TRBD2 agrees at 7 bases. Sequenced material: peripheral blood, taken at surgery. The CDR3 reads CASSQMEGLEQFF. Here the CDR3 DNA reads TGTGCCAGCAGCCAAATGGAGGGACTAGAGCAGTTCTTC.